This TCR beta chain was sequenced for a study of response to subunit inactivated influenza vaccine. V gave up 5 bases and J gave up 0 bases; unmatched junction bases: 10. Germline CDR1 and CDR2: SGHAT and FQNNGV. The CDR3 length is 17 residues. TCRdb used MiXCR to reprocess the RT-PCR reads, holding one entry per CDR3 protein. The sample lists about 700,000 distinct CDR3 sequences, more than 15% occurring once. The TCR was taken from a man over 45 who received an inactivated influenza vaccine. The V gene is TRBV11-2, the J gene TRBJ2-3, with 8 nucleotides matching TRBD1. The sequencing here drew on PBMCs from blood, taken roughly 13 days after vaccination. The CDR3 region has the DNA TGTGCCAGCAGCACGGCCGGACAGGGAAAGAGCACAGATACGCAGTATTTT. Its protein is CASSTAGQGKSTDTQYF.